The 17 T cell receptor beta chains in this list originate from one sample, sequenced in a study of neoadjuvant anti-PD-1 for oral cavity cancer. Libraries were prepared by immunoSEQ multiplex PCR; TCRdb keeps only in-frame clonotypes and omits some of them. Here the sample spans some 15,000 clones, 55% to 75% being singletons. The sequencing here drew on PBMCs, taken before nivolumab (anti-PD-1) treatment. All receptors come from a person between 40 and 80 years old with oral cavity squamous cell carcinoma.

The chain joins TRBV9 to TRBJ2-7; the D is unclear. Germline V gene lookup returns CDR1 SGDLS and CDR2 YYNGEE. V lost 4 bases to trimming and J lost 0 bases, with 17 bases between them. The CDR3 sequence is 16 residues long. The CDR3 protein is CASSPGVVESSYEQYF. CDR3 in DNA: TGTGCCAGCAGCCCCGGAGTGGTCGAGAGCTCCTACGAGCAGTACTTC.

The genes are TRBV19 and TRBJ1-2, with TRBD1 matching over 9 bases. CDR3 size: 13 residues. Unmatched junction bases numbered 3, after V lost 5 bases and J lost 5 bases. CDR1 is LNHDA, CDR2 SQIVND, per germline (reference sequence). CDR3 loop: CASSLTGGYGYTF. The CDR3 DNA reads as TGTGCCAGTAGTCTGACAGGGGGATATGGCTACACCTTC. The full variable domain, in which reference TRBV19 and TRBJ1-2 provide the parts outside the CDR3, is DGGITQSPKYLFRKEGQNVTLSCEQNLNHDAMYWYRQDPGQGLRLIYYSQIVNDFQKGDIAEGYSVSREKKESFPLTVTSAQKNPTAFYLCASSLTGGYGYTFGSGTRLTVV.

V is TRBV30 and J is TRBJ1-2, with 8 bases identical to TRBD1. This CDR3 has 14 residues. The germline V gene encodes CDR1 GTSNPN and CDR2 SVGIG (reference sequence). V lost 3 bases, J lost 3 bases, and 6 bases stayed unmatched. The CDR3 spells CAWRRTGSYYGYTF. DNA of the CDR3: TGTGCCTGGAGGAGGACAGGGAGCTACTATGGCTACACCTTC.

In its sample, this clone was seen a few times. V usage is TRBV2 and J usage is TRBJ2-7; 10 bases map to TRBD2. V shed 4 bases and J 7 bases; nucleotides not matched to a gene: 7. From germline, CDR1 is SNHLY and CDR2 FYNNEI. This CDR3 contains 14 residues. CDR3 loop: CASSVLAGAGEQYF. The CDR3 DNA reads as TGTGCCAGCAGTGTTCTAGCGGGAGCTGGGGAGCAGTACTTC.

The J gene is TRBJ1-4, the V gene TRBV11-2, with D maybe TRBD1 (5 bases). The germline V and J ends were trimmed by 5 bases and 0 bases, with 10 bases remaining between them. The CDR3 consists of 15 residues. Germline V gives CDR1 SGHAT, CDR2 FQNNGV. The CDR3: CASSAGTSTNEKLFF. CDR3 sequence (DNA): TGTGCCAGCAGCGCCGGGACTTCAACTAATGAAAAACTGTTTTTT.

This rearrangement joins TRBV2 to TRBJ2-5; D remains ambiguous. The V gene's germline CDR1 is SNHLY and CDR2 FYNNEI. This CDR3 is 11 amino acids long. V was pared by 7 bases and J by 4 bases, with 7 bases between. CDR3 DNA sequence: TGTGCCAGCAATCTCGGAGAGACCCAGTACTTC. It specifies CASNLGETQYF.

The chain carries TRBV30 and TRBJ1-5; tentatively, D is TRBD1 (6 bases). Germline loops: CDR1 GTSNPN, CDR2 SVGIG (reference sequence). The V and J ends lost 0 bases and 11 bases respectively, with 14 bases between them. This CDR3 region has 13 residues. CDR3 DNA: TGTGCCTGGAGTGTACAGGGAGATTGGGCCCAGCATTTT. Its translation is CAWSVQGDWAQHF.

Here the CDR3 reads CAISDEAAYGYTF. DNA of the CDR3: TGTGCCATCAGTGACGAAGCAGCGTATGGCTACACCTTC. The chain combines TRBV10-3 with TRBJ1-2; D uncertain. Germline V gives CDR1 ENHRY, CDR2 SYGVKD. The CDR3 loop spans 13 amino acids. Deletions cut 3 bases from V and 5 bases from J, with 10 bases between.

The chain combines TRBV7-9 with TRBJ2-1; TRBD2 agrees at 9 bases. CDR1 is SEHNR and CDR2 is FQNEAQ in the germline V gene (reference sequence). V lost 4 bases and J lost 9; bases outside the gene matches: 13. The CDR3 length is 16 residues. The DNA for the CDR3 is TGTGCCAGCAGCTCCCCGGCCTGGACTAGCGCCCCTGAGCAGTTCTTC. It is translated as CASSSPAWTSAPEQFF.

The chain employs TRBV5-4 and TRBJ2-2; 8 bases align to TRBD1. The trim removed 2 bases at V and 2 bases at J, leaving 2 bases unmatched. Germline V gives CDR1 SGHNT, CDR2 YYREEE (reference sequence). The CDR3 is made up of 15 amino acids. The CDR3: CASSLGQGNTGELFF. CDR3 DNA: TGTGCCAGCAGCTTAGGACAGGGTAACACCGGGGAGCTGTTTTTT.

CDR3 in amino acids: CASSEVQGAGNTEAFF. The CDR3, as DNA: TGTGCCAGCAGTGAAGTGCAGGGGGCCGGGAACACTGAAGCTTTCTTT. J is TRBJ1-1 and V is TRBV2; 8 nucleotides agree with TRBD1. The CDR3 sequence is 16 residues long. V was clipped by 1 base and J by 1 base; unmatched bases: 5. Germline CDR1 SNHLY, CDR2 FYNNEI.

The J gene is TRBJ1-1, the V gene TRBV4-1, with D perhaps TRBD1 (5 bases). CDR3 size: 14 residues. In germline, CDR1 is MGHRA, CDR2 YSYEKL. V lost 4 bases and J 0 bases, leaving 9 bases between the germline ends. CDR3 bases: TGCGCCAGCAGCCTCTCGACAGTGAACACTGAAGCTTTCTTT. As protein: CASSLSTVNTEAFF.

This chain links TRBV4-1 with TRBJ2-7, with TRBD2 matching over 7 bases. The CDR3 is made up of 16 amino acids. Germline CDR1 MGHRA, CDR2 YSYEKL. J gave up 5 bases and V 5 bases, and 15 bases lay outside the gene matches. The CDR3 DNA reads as TGCGCCAGCAGCTCAGGGAGGGTTAGCCAGGATCACGAGCAGTACTTC. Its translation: CASSSGRVSQDHEQYF.

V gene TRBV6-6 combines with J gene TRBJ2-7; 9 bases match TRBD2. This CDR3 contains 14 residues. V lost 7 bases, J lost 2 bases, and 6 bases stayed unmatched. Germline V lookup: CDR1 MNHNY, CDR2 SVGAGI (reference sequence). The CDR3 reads CASTTREGTYEQYF. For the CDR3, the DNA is TGTGCCAGCACTACGCGGGAGGGTACCTACGAGCAGTACTTC.

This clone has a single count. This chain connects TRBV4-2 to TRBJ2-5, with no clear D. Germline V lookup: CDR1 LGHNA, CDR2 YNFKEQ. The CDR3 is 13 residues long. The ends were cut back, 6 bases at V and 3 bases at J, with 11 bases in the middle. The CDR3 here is CASRPWGKETQYF. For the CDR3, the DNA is TGTGCCAGCAGACCTTGGGGAAAAGAGACCCAGTACTTC.

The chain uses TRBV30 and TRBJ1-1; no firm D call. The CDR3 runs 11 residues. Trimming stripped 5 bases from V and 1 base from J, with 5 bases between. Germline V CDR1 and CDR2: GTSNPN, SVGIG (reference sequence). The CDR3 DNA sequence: TGTGCCTGGGGTCAGAACACTGAAGCTTTCTTT. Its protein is CAWGQNTEAFF.

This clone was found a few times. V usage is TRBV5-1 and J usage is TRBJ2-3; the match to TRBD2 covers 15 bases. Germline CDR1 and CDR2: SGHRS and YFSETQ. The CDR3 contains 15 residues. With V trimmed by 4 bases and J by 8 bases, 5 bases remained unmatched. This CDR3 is CASSPGLAGGGTQYF. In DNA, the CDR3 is TGCGCCAGCAGCCCGGGACTAGCGGGAGGAGGTACGCAGTATTTT.